Presented here are 27 T cell receptor beta chains from one specimen sequenced in a study of T cells after yellow fever vaccination (dated by TCRdb to the late 2010s). The sample's treatment or condition label, in plain terms: live attenuated yellow fever vaccine strain. Library generation was performed with 5' RACE. The sample was run on an Illumina HiSeq 2500. TCRdb trimmed public reads at Q25 via fastp, called clones via MiXCR and kept in-frame beta chains. Rows matching on CDR3 protein sequence are summarized as one entry with the most common DNA and genes. The sample contains 230,000 or so distinct CDR3 sequences, roughly 6.2% of them found a single time. The top ten clonotypes cover 0.8% to 1.2% of the sample. The material sequenced was CD4+ T cells sorted from PBMCs, taken on the day of the yellow fever booster vaccination. Receptors originate from a young man who received the YFV17D yellow fever vaccine.

This clonotype was observed many times. The V and J genes are TRBV24-1 and TRBJ2-2, with a possible D match to TRBD1 (6 bases). The CDR3 has 14 residues. Germline V gene lookup returns CDR1 KGHDR and CDR2 SFDVKD. The V end was cut by 7 bases, the J end by 5 bases, with 13 bases between. CDR3 region: CATRATGNTGELFF. The CDR3 DNA reads as TGTGCCACCAGGGCTACAGGGAATACCGGGGAGCTGTTTTTT.

This clonotype occurred a few times. The V and J genes are TRBV11-1 and TRBJ2-3; perhaps TRBD2 as D (5 bases). Per germline, CDR1 SGHAT and CDR2 FQDESV (reference sequence). This CDR3 region has 19 residues. Trimming took off 5 bases at V and 0 bases at J, with 24 bases between the two ends. The CDR3 loop is CASSRLVHSARVSTDTQYF. CDR3 coding DNA: TGTGCCAGCAGCCGCTTAGTCCATAGTGCGAGGGTTAGCACAGATACGCAGTATTTT. Based on the CDR3 plus reference TRBV11-1 and TRBJ2-3, the full variable domain is EAEVAQSPRYKITEKSQAVAFWCDPISGHATLYWYRQILGQGPELLVQFQDESVVDDSQLPKDRFSAERLKGVDSTLKIQPAELGDSAMYLCASSRLVHSARVSTDTQYFGPGTRLTVL.

This clonotype has a handful of counts. The chain is built from TRBV5-1 and TRBJ2-2, with D possibly matching TRBD2 (5 bases). The CDR3 length is 15 residues. V shed 2 bases and J shed 5 bases, with 13 bases lying between them. Looked up from germline, CDR1 is SGHRS and CDR2 is YFSETQ. In DNA form, the CDR3 reads TGCGCCAGCAGCTTACCAGGAGGAGGAACCGGGGAGCTGTTTTTT. Its protein product is CASSLPGGGTGELFF.

The genes are TRBV6-1 and TRBJ2-7; D is tentatively TRBD1 or TRBD2 (7 bases each). The ends were cut back, 6 bases at V and 7 bases at J, with 16 bases in the middle. CDR3 size: 13 residues. Germline V gene sequence: CDR1 MNHNS, CDR2 SASEGT. CDR3 sequence: CASSHGTAGEQYF. The DNA for the CDR3 is TGTGCCAGCAGCCACGGGACAGCGGGAGAGCAGTACTTC.

The rearrangement uses TRBV24-1 and TRBJ1-5, with 9 bases that match TRBD1. The CDR3 totals 16 residues. CDR1 and CDR2 (germline): KGHDR, SFDVKD. Unmatched junction bases numbered 3, after V lost 4 bases and J lost 0 bases. The CDR3: CATSESQGASNQPQHF. The CDR3 DNA reads as TGTGCCACCAGTGAGTCACAGGGGGCTAGCAATCAGCCCCAGCATTTT.

The rearrangement joins TRBV29-1 to TRBJ2-7; the match to TRBD2 covers 11 bases. J gave up 3 bases and V 1 base, and 11 bases lay outside the gene matches. Germline CDR1 reads SQVTM; CDR2 reads ANQGSEA. CDR3 size: 17 residues. The CDR3, as DNA: TGCAGCGTTGAAGTCACTAGCGGGAGTGGAACTAGCTACGAGCAGTACTTC. Protein: CSVEVTSGSGTSYEQYF.

This clonotype was detected ten times or more. The chain employs TRBV7-2 and TRBJ2-1; D possibly corresponds to TRBD1 (5 bases). This CDR3 has 15 amino acids. Germline lookup yields CDR1 SGHTA and CDR2 FQGNSA. The V end lost 5 bases, the J end lost 2 bases, and 13 bases lay between the germline ends. This chain's CDR3 is CASSPRETPYNEQFF. CDR3 nucleotide sequence: TGTGCCAGCAGCCCCAGGGAAACCCCCTACAATGAGCAGTTCTTC.

This clonotype has a count of ten or more. This chain joins TRBV25-1 and TRBJ2-1, with D perhaps matching TRBD2 (5 bases). Trimming took off 6 bases at V and 4 bases at J, with 13 bases between the two ends. The CDR3 covers 14 residues. The germline gives CDR1 MGHDK, CDR2 SYGVNS. Here the CDR3 DNA reads TGTGCCAGCAGATCGGGGAGAGCGTACAATGAGCAGTTCTTC. Translating gives CASRSGRAYNEQFF.

This clonotype was detected a few times. J is TRBJ2-6 and V is TRBV5-1; D may be TRBD1 (6 bases). CDR1 SGHRS and CDR2 YFSETQ come from the germline V gene. The CDR3 sequence is 17 residues long. V was cut by 3 bases and J by 4 bases, with 17 bases left in between. The CDR3 protein is CASSSAPTGSGANVLTF. CDR3 nucleotide sequence: TGCGCCAGCAGCTCCGCACCTACAGGGAGCGGGGCCAACGTCCTGACTTTC.

The sample holds a few counts of this clonotype. This chain uses TRBV25-1 with TRBJ2-6; the D gene is possibly TRBD1 (6 bases). The CDR3 consists of 17 residues. Trimming shortened V by 3 bases and J by 2 bases, and 14 bases separated the two germline ends. Germline assignment: CDR1 MGHDK and CDR2 SYGVNS. The CDR3 reads CASSDKKQGTGANVLTF. The DNA of the CDR3 is TGTGCCAGCAGTGATAAAAAACAGGGAACTGGGGCCAACGTCCTGACTTTC.

This clonotype has only a few counts. The chain employs TRBV5-1 and TRBJ2-7; a weak D match, TRBD1 (5 bases). Trimming removed 3 bases from V and 1 base from J, with 17 bases in between. This CDR3 region has 16 residues. The germline CDR1 and CDR2 sequences are SGHRS and YFSETQ. CDR3 coding DNA: TGCGCCAGCAGCTCGGCAGACAGTAGATCTTCCTACGAGCAGTACTTC. Its translation is CASSSADSRSSYEQYF.

This clonotype has ten or more counts. The gene calls are TRBV27 and TRBJ2-5; D possibly corresponds to TRBD1 (7 bases). CDR3 length: 14 amino acids. Germline V CDR1 and CDR2: MNHEY, SMNVEV (reference sequence). V dropped 0 bases and J dropped 7 bases, with 12 bases sitting between them. The DNA for the CDR3 is TGTGCCAGCAGTTTATCTAGACAGGGAGGGACCCAGTACTTC. Translation gives CASSLSRQGGTQYF.

This clonotype was seen at least ten times. This rearrangement joins TRBV4-2 to TRBJ2-1, with 10 positions matching TRBD2. Germline V gene sequence: CDR1 LGHNA, CDR2 YNFKEQ. J was trimmed by 5 bases and V by 1 base; bases with no gene match: 5. The CDR3 spans 16 residues. CDR3 amino acids: CASSQGGTSAHNEQFF. DNA of the CDR3: TGTGCCAGCAGCCAAGGGGGGACTAGCGCCCACAATGAGCAGTTCTTC.

Many counts were recorded for this clonotype. The CDR3 protein is CASSHSIPNNEQFF. As DNA, the CDR3 is TGCGCCAGCAGCCATTCTATTCCGAACAATGAGCAGTTCTTC. The V and J genes are TRBV5-1 and TRBJ2-1; D remains ambiguous. There are 14 residues in the CDR3. Trimming pared 4 bases from V and 5 bases from J, leaving 13 bases between. CDR1 and CDR2 (germline): SGHRS, YFSETQ. Full variable domain (rest looked up from reference TRBV5-1 and TRBJ2-1): KAGVTQTPRYLIKTRGQQVTLSCSPISGHRSVSWYQQTPGQGLQFLFEYFSETQRNKGNFPGRFSGRQFSNSRSEMNVSTLELGDSALYLCASSHSIPNNEQFFGPGTRLTVL.

The V gene is TRBV7-2, the J gene TRBJ2-3; D uncertain. This CDR3 spans 14 amino acids. Germline V gives CDR1 SGHTA, CDR2 FQGNSA. Trimming stripped 4 bases from V and 2 bases from J, with 10 bases between. CDR3 DNA: TGTGCCAGCAGCTCCAACCCCCACACAGATACGCAGTATTTT. This encodes CASSSNPHTDTQYF.

This clonotype came up many times. The chain carries TRBV20-1 and TRBJ1-1; a possible D gene is TRBD1 (5 bases). The length of the CDR3 is 16 residues. Germline V gives CDR1 DFQATT, CDR2 SNEGSKA (reference sequence). V lost 3 bases and J lost 0, with 17 bases in between. DNA of the CDR3: TGCAGTGCTAGTAAGGGGCGGGTTTCCGTGAACACTGAAGCTTTCTTT. Protein sequence: CSASKGRVSVNTEAFF.

This clonotype has more than one count but fewer than ten. The V call is TRBV4-1, the J call TRBJ2-1; D perhaps matches TRBD2 (6 bases). The CDR3 covers 19 residues. V shed 0 bases and J shed 0 bases, with 18 bases lying between them. Per the germline V gene, CDR1 is MGHRA and CDR2 is YSYEKL. The chain's CDR3 is CASSQDRAPGLFSYNEQFF. The CDR3 DNA follows: TGCGCCAGCAGCCAAGATCGAGCCCCGGGACTCTTCTCCTACAATGAGCAGTTCTTC.

The CDR3 nucleotides read TGTGCCAGCAGCCTGCTCGGACTAGGGGAGGATACGCAGTATTTT. It translates to CASSLLGLGEDTQYF. V is TRBV4-2 and J is TRBJ2-3; 7 bases align to TRBD2. The V segment lost 4 bases and the J segment 6 bases; nucleotides outside the gene matches: 10. CDR3 length equals 15 residues. In germline, CDR1 is LGHNA, CDR2 YNFKEQ.

This clonotype was recorded a few times. V gene TRBV7-2 combines with J gene TRBJ2-7; 11 bases map to TRBD2. This CDR3 contains 15 residues. The V segment lost 1 base and the J segment 2 bases; nucleotides outside the gene matches: 1. The germline V gene encodes CDR1 SGHTA and CDR2 FQGNSA. The DNA for the CDR3 is TGTGCCAGCAGCTTAGTGACTAGCGGGACCTACGAGCAGTACTTC. This codes for CASSLVTSGTYEQYF.

This clonotype was seen repeatedly, ten times or more. This chain joins TRBV5-1 and TRBJ1-2; D remains ambiguous. The CDR3 contains 12 residues. V was cut by 4 bases and J by 0 bases, with 4 bases left in between. The germline V gene has CDR1 SGHRS and CDR2 YFSETQ. This chain's CDR3 is CASSIANYGYTF. DNA for the CDR3: TGCGCCAGCAGCATAGCTAACTATGGCTACACCTTC.

This clonotype has a handful of counts. The chain joins TRBV7-2 to TRBJ2-7, with 8 bases identical to TRBD1. Germline CDR1 is SGHTA and CDR2 is FQGNSA. The CDR3 runs to 14 residues. V gave up 5 bases and J gave up 3 bases; unmatched junction bases: 6. CDR3 in amino acids: CASSPGQGYYEQYF. The CDR3 DNA follows: TGTGCCAGCAGCCCCGGACAGGGATACTACGAGCAGTACTTC.

A few counts support this clonotype. The chain joins TRBV27 to TRBJ2-5; possible D gene TRBD2, 6 bases. The germline V and J ends were trimmed by 4 bases and 5 bases, with 11 bases remaining between them. Germline CDR1 MNHEY, CDR2 SMNVEV (reference sequence). The CDR3 consists of 13 residues. The CDR3 sequence is CASSYSRGETQYF. CDR3 DNA sequence: TGTGCCAGCAGTTACAGTCGGGGGGAGACCCAGTACTTC.

This clonotype was observed a few times. The genes are TRBV5-1 and TRBJ2-7; 7 nucleotides line up with TRBD1. Unmatched junction bases numbered 4, after V lost 0 bases and J lost 1 base. Germline assignment: CDR1 SGHRS and CDR2 YFSETQ. The CDR3 runs 15 residues. This CDR3 is CASSLAPGQSYEQYF. CDR3 in DNA: TGCGCCAGCAGCTTGGCCCCGGGACAGTCCTACGAGCAGTACTTC.

The chain carries TRBV24-1 and TRBJ2-1, with TRBD2 identical over 12 bases. Trimming took 5 bases from V and 0 from J; bases not matched to a gene: 16. Germline assignment: CDR1 KGHDR and CDR2 SFDVKD. This CDR3 spans 21 amino acids. The CDR3 is CATSVTEPGLAGFSSYNEQFF. The CDR3 DNA sequence: TGTGCCACCAGTGTTACCGAGCCGGGACTAGCGGGCTTTAGCTCCTACAATGAGCAGTTCTTC.

This clonotype was observed many times. One end of the junction fails to match germline, which may point to a read error. The V gene is TRBV7-2, the J gene TRBJ2-7, with D tentatively TRBD2 (6 bases). The CDR3 spans 11 residues. Germline lookup yields CDR1 SGHTA and CDR2 FQGNSA. The CDR3 protein is CASSFGGEQYF. In DNA, the CDR3 is TGTGCCAGTAGCTTTGGGGGGGAGCAGTACTTC.

The V and J genes are TRBV12-3 or TRBV12-4 and TRBJ2-1; 9 bases line up with TRBD1. The length of the CDR3 is 16 residues. V was clipped by 4 bases and J by 7 bases; unmatched bases: 11. The CDR3 DNA sequence: TGTGCCAGCAGTTCAACAGGGGGCGAGGTGGAGAATGAGCAGTTCTTC. Protein sequence: CASSSTGGEVENEQFF.

The chain combines TRBV7-2 with TRBJ1-4, with TRBD1 as a possible D gene (5 bases). Trimming took 1 base from V and 7 from J, leaving 7 bases between them. The CDR3 extends over 13 amino acids. From germline, CDR1 is SGHTA and CDR2 FQGNSA. The CDR3: CASSLVGTEKLFF. DNA for the CDR3: TGTGCCAGCAGCTTAGTAGGGACTGAAAAACTGTTTTTT.